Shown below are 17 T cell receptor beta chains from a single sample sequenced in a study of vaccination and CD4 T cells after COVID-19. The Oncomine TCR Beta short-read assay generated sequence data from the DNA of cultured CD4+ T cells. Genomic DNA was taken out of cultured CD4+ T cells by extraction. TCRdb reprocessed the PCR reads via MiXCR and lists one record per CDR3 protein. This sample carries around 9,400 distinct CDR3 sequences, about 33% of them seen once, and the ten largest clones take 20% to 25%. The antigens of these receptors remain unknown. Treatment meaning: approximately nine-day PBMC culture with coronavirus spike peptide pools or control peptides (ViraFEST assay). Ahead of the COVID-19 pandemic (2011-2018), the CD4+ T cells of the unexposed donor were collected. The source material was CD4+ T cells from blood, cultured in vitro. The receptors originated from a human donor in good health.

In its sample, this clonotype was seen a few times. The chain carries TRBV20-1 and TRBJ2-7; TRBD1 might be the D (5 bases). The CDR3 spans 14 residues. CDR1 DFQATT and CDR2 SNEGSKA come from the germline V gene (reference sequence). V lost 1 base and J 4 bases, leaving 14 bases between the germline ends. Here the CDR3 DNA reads TGCAGTGCTAGAGTGGGGCCCTCACGATACGAGCAGTACTTC. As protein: CSARVGPSRYEQYF.

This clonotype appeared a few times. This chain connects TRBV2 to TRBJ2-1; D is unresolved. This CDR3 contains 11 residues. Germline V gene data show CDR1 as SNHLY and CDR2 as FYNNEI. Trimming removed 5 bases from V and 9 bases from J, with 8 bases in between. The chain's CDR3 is CASSPPGEQFF. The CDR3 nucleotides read TGTGCCAGCAGTCCCCCGGGTGAGCAGTTCTTC. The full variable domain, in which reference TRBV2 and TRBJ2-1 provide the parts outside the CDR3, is EPEVTQTPSHQVTQMGQEVILRCVPISNHLYFYWYRQILGQKVEFLVSFYNNEISEKSEIFDDQFSVERPDGSNFTLKIRSTKLEDSAMYFCASSPPGEQFFGPGTRLTVL.

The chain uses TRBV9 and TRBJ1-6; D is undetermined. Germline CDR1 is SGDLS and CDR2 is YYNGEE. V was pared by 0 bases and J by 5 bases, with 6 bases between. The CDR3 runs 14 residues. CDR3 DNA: TGTGCCAGCAGCGTAGTTACCGATAATTCACCCCTCCACTTT. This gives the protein CASSVVTDNSPLHF.

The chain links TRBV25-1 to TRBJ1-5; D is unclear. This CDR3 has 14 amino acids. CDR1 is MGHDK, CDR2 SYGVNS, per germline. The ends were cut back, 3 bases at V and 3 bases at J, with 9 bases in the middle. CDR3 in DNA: TGTGCCAGCAGTGAGGCCCAATTCAATCAGCCCCAGCATTTT. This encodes CASSEAQFNQPQHF.

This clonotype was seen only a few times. CDR3 in amino acids: CASSPWPKRVTDTQYF. The CDR3 DNA follows: TGTGCCAGCTCACCATGGCCCAAGCGGGTCACAGATACGCAGTATTTT. This chain uses TRBV18 with TRBJ2-3; D is possibly TRBD2 (6 bases). V was clipped by 2 bases and J by 2 bases, with 14 bases between them. Looked up from germline, CDR1 is KGHSH and CDR2 is LQKENI. There are 16 residues in the CDR3.

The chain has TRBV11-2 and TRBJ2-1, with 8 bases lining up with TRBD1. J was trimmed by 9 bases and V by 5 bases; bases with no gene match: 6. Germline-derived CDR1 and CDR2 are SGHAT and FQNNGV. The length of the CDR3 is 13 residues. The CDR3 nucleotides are TGTGCCAGCAGCCTCGGACAGGGCCGTGAGCAGTTCTTC. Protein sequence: CASSLGQGREQFF.

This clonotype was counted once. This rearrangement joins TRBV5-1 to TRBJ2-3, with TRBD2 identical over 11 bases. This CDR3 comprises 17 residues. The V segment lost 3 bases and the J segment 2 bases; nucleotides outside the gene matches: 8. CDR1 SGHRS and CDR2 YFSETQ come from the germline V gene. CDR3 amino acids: CASSSGLAAPNTDTQYF. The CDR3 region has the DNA TGCGCCAGCAGCTCGGGACTAGCGGCCCCGAACACAGATACGCAGTATTTT. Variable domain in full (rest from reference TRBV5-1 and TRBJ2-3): KAGVTQTPRYLIKTRGQQVTLSCSPISGHRSVSWYQQTPGQGLQFLFEYFSETQRNKGNFPGRFSGRQFSNSRSEMNVSTLELGDSALYLCASSSGLAAPNTDTQYFGPGTRLTVL.

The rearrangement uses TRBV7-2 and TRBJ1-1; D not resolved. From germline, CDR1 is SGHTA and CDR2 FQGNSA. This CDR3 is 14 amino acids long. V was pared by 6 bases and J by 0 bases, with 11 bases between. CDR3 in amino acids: CASRAERVNTEAFF. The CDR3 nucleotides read TGTGCCAGCAGGGCTGAACGGGTGAACACTGAAGCTTTCTTT.

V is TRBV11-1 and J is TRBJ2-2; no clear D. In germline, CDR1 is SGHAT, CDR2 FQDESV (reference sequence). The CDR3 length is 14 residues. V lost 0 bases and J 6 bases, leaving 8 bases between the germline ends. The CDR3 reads CASSLAGVPGELFF. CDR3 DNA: TGTGCCAGCAGCTTAGCTGGAGTCCCCGGGGAGCTGTTTTTT.

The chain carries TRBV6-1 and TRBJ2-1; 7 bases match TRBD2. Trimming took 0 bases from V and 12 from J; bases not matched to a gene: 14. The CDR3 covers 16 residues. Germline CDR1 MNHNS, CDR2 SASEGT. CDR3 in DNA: TGTGCCAGCAGTGAAGCTGGGAGGGTAGGAAGCTCTCCGCAGTTCTTC. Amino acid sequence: CASSEAGRVGSSPQFF.

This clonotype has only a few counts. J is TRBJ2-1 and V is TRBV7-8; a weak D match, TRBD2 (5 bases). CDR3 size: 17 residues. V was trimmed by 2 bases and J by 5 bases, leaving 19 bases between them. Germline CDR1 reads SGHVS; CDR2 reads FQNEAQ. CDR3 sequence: CASSLLSFRGFNNEQFF. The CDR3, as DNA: TGTGCCAGCAGCTTACTTTCCTTTCGCGGGTTTAACAATGAGCAGTTCTTC.

CDR3 nucleotide sequence: TGCAGTGCAAGGCGGGAGTCCCGGGCGGACAATGAGCAGTTCTTC. It codes for CSARRESRADNEQFF. The J gene is TRBJ2-1, the V gene TRBV20-1, with 7 bases identical to TRBD2. The CDR3 runs to 15 residues. The J segment lost 5 bases and the V segment lost 6 bases, leaving 13 bases of the junction unmatched. CDR1 and CDR2 from the germline V gene are DFQATT and SNEGSKA (reference sequence).

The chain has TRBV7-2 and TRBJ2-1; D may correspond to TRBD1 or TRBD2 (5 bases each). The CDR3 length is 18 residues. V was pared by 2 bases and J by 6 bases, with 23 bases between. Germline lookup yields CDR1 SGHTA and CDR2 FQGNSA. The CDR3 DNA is TGTGCCAGCAGCTTAAAGGGACCCGGTACAGGCCCTGGCAATGAGCAGTTCTTC. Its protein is CASSLKGPGTGPGNEQFF.

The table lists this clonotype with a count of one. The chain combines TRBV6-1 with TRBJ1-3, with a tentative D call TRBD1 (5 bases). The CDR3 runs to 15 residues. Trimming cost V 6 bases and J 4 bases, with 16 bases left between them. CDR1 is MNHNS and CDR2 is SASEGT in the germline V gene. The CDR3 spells CASSSIGWGGNTIYF. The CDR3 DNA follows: TGTGCCAGCAGCTCTATCGGGTGGGGGGGAAACACCATATATTTT.

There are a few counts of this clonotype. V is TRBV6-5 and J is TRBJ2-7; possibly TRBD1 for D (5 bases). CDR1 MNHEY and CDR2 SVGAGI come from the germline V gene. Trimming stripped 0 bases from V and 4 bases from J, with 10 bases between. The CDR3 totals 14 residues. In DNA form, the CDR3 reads TGTGCCAGCAGTTACTCGGCAGGGTTATACGAGCAGTACTTC. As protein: CASSYSAGLYEQYF.

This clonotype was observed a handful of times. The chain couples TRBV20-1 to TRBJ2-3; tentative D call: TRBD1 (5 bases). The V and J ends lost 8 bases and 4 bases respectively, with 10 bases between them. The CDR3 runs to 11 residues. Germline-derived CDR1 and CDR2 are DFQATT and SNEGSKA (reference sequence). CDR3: CSQQVADTQYF. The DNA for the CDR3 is TGCAGTCAACAGGTGGCAGATACGCAGTATTTT.

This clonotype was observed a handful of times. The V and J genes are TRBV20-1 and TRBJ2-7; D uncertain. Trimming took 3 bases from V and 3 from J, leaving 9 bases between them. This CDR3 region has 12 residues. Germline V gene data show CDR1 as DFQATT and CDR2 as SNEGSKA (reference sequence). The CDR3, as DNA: TGCAGTGCTAGCTTGGAAGGCTACGAGCAGTACTTC. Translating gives CSASLEGYEQYF.